This TCR beta chain was observed in a study of cytomegalovirus exposure and HLA in healthy donors (dated by TCRdb to 2016 to 2017). With respect to the entire study: According to a later analysis, one platform produced both the roughly 120 validation repertoires and the 620 or so repertoires of the first cohort. A separate validation cohort of 100 to 150 different subjects was used in addition to the roughly 670-subject first cohort. The study was designed to test whether signatures of past pathogen exposure could be identified by cataloging public T cell receptors. High-throughput TCR immunosequencing, statistical association of individual TCRs with disease status, and machine learning were combined to predict cytomegalovirus infection status. The investigation overall reported the following: A few of the identified cytomegalovirus-associated TCR beta chains were confirmed in vitro to be specific for cytomegalovirus antigens. In both the original and validation cohorts, the classifier was reported to diagnose cytomegalovirus status with high specificity and sensitivity. The study gave a list of more than 150 TCR beta chains associated with cytomegalovirus. Most TCR sequences were seen in very few donors, while some public TCRs were found in many individuals. The authors suggested that the approach could potentially be extended to other disease states and immunological phenotypes. A later analysis found that TCRs clustered in the first cohort also tended to co-occur in the 95 to 150 validation repertoires, with roughly 95% of cluster scores above 0. All 120 or so repertoires were used to score co-occurrence in the validation cohort in a later analysis, because that analysis had no HLA typing for the cohort.

Note on this clone: It lacks a known antigen. No clone much larger than this one lies a single base away; base qualities are absent.

The library was built by means of the immunoSEQ multiplex PCR assay. In the paper's pipeline: A statistical classification framework was built to diagnose cytomegalovirus status from the catalog of TCR beta chain sequences. In its TCRdb copy, this immuneACCESS table keeps in-frame sequences only and misses some clones. Where compared with another copy, unresolved V genes explain less than half of these, and the others have no known cause. V, J and clone size are taken as reported in that table, and D and trimming were inferred from the DNA itself. The sample table holds over 200,000 clones, of which 85% to 90% were seen once. More than 0.35% of the sample rests with the top ten. The donors were included in the validation cohort of roughly 130 subjects, a group kept apart from the roughly 700-subject first cohort. The CDR3 holds 13 amino acids from the cysteine to the phenylalanine. CDR3 DNA only is kept here, 39 bases in frame from base 1. CDR1 and CDR2 were assigned from the germline V gene (reference sequence) as LNHDA and SQIVND. V gives up 7 bases and J gives up 6 bases, and the segment between their germline ends measures 12 bases.

This clonotype was sampled from a woman aged 18-30 years in good health and CMV-seronegative. The chain was built from TRBV19 and TRBJ2-2; TRBD2 is a weak D gene call, 5 bases matching. Material: PBMCs. The nucleotides read TGTGCCAGTACCGTGGACGGGGCCGGGGAGCTGTTTTTT. The translation is CASTVDGAGELFF.